This T cell receptor beta chain was profiled in a study of human T cells and chemical hapten exposure. Across the whole study: All through the roughly 23-week study, the scalp of each patient received diphenylcyclopropenone doses weekly.

TCRdb itself ran the RACE reads through MiXCR, one entry per CDR3 protein. The sample lists some 88,000 distinct CDR3 sequences, 8% to 13% occurring once. Time point meaning: patch test 2, 6 weeks after DPC sensitization. This sample's treatment: therapeutic diphenylcyclopropenone sensitization with weekly scalp DPC. Trimming took 5 bases from V and 0 from J, leaving 19 bases between them. The CDR3 extends over 17 amino acids. Germline V lookup: CDR1 MNHEY, CDR2 SMNVEV (reference sequence). The sample holds a few counts of this clonotype. The sequenced sample was whole blood, obtained in connection with sensitization to the hapten diphenylcyclopropenone (DPC). This chain connects TRBV27 to TRBJ1-2; D call uncertain. This sequence was found in a man aged 35 to 55 with alopecia areata. Some clones in this sample may be carry-over from other donors' samples. CDR3 sequence: CASSPTPGLKPNYGYTF. As DNA, the CDR3 is TGTGCCAGCAGTCCAACCCCCGGACTCAAACCTAACTATGGCTACACCTTC.